This TCR beta chain emerged from a study of human T cells and chemical hapten exposure. On the study more broadly: After 6 days, upper back 0.01% DPC patch tests were scored.

TCRdb called the RACE reads again in MiXCR, with one record for every CDR3 protein. The repertoire holds tens of thousands of distinct CDR3 sequences, with under 11% as singletons. The time point is: patch test 2, 6 weeks after DPC sensitization. As to treatment: therapeutic diphenylcyclopropenone sensitization with weekly scalp DPC. The donor pool consisted of alopecia patients aged 18 to 70 years, considered suitable for DPC. V was pared by 7 bases and J by 4 bases, with 13 bases between. From germline, CDR1 is SQVTM and CDR2 ANQGSEA. The CDR3 is made up of 12 amino acids. V gene TRBV29-1 combines with J gene TRBJ2-5, with D perhaps matching TRBD1 (5 bases). This clonotype was sampled from a woman aged 45-65 years with alopecia areata. Some clones in this sample may be carry-over from other donors' samples. The sample was whole blood, taken in connection with sensitization to the hapten diphenylcyclopropenone (DPC). The CDR3 is CSGRSRAETQYF. CDR3 DNA sequence: TGCAGCGGTCGGAGCAGGGCAGAGACCCAGTACTTC.